These T cell receptor beta chains were read from a single sample in a study of blood T cell repertoires in COVID-19. Profiled with immunoSEQ multiplex PCR; TCRdb holds only in-frame clones, not every one. The sample has approximately 150,000 clones; around 90% are singletons. Material for sequencing was peripheral blood. These TCRs come from a human donor in a cohort sampled during active COVID-19. The CDR3 runs from the conserved cysteine through the conserved F or W. The D gene is left open where the match is weak. Some rows mark clone size as missing; the rest say once, few, many or name a class of expanded clone.

v_call	j_call	clone_size	d_call	cdr3_aa	cdr3_nt
TRBV13	TRBJ2-3	once	NA	CASSQPGLTDTQYF	TGTGCCAGCAGCCAACCGGGACTCACAGATACGCAGTATTTT
TRBV7-9	TRBJ1-1	few	NA	CASSLVSVMTEAFF	TGTGCCAGCAGCTTAGTCAGTGTAATGACTGAAGCTTTCTTT
TRBV7-2	TRBJ1-3	once	NA	CASSPVRGGGDTIYF	TGTGCCAGCAGCCCCGTCCGGGGAGGAGGCGACACCATATATTTT
TRBV6-5	TRBJ1-1	few	TRBD1	CASSLHRGTEAFF	TGTGCCAGCAGCCTACACAGGGGCACTGAAGCTTTCTTT
TRBV10-3	TRBJ2-1	once	TRBD2	CAISPILLAGGINEQFF	TGTGCCATCAGCCCCATTTTACTAGCGGGGGGGATCAATGAGCAGTTCTTC
TRBV5-4	TRBJ1-3	NA	NA	CASSLGRGTGNTIYF	TGTGCCAGCAGCTTGGGTCGCGGTACTGGAAACACCATATATTTT
TRBV5-4	TRBJ1-4	NA	TRBD1	CASSVKQGDSEKLFF	TGTGCCAGCAGCGTAAAACAGGGGGATAGTGAAAAACTGTTTTTT
TRBV27	TRBJ2-2	NA	NA	CASRGLGTGELFF	TGTGCCAGCAGGGGGCTGGGGACCGGGGAGCTGTTTTTT
TRBV5-4	TRBJ1-1	NA	NA	CASSLSQGGTEAFF	TGTGCCAGCAGCTTGTCCCAGGGCGGCACTGAAGCTTTCTTT
TRBV2	TRBJ2-5	NA	TRBD2	CASILGLGETQYF	TGTGCCAGCATCCTTGGACTAGGCGAGACCCAGTACTTC
TRBV30	TRBJ2-1	NA	NA	CAWTRGYVGIYNEQFF	TGTGCCTGGACGCGGGGTTACGTGGGGATATACAATGAGCAGTTCTTC
TRBV5-1	TRBJ2-7	NA	TRBD1	CASSFGTGDYEQYF	TGCGCCAGCAGCTTCGGGACAGGGGACTACGAGCAGTACTTC
TRBV5-4	TRBJ1-2	NA	NA	CASSLVGHYGYTF	TGTGCCAGCAGCCTGGTGGGCCACTATGGCTACACCTTC
TRBV7-2	TRBJ2-3	NA	NA	CASGLQRGADTQYF	TGTGCCAGCGGACTACAAAGGGGCGCAGATACGCAGTATTTT
TRBV7-3	TRBJ1-1	NA	NA	CASSPGTSMNTEAFF	TGTGCCAGCAGCCCCGGGACAAGCATGAACACTGAAGCTTTCTTT
TRBV12-2	TRBJ2-4	NA	NA	CASRLAKDTILAKNIQYF	TGTGCAAGTCGCTTAGCAAAGGACACCATCCTAGCCAAAAACATTCAGTACTTC
TRBV7-9	TRBJ2-5	NA	NA	CASSQEETQYF	TGTGCCAGCAGTCAGGAAGAGACCCAGTACTTC
TRBV6-5	TRBJ1-2	NA	NA	CASEGARGYTF	TGTGCCAGCGAGGGCGCGAGGGGCTACACCTTC
TRBV6-5	TRBJ2-4	NA	NA	CASSYSKYARGNIQYF	TGTGCCAGCAGTTACTCGAAGTATGCTAGGGGGAACATTCAGTACTTC
TRBV5-1	TRBJ2-7	NA	NA	CASSDGGNSYEQYF	TGCGCCAGCAGCGACGGGGGAAACTCCTACGAGCAGTACTTC
TRBV24-1	TRBJ2-3	NA	TRBD2	CATSDPSGPGGTDTQYF	TGTGCCACCAGTGACCCCAGTGGGCCGGGGGGAACAGATACGCAGTATTTT
TRBV3-1/TRBV3-2	TRBJ2-6	NA	NA	CASSQAGIWANVLTF	TGTGCCAGCAGCCAAGCAGGGATCTGGGCCAACGTCCTGACTTTC
TRBV7-9	TRBJ1-2	NA	NA	CASSPQIAPLYGYTF	TGTGCCAGCAGCCCCCAGATAGCTCCCCTTTATGGCTACACCTTC
TRBV7-6	TRBJ2-3	NA	NA	CASSVRQDQKQYF	TGTGCCAGCAGCGTAAGACAGGACCAAAAGCAGTATTTT
TRBV5-1	TRBJ1-1	NA	NA	CASSLAGNTEAFF	TGCGCCAGCAGCTTGGCGGGAAACACTGAAGCTTTCTTT
TRBV15	TRBJ2-3	NA	NA	CATSKSADTQYF	TGTGCCACCAGCAAGTCGGCAGATACGCAGTATTTT
TRBV7-7	TRBJ2-1	NA	NA	CASSLDSLDEQFF	TGTGCCAGCAGCTTGGACAGTCTCGATGAGCAGTTCTTC
TRBV4-2	TRBJ1-2	NA	TRBD1	CASSLGTGGNNYGYTF	TGTGCCAGCAGCCTCGGGACAGGGGGGAATAACTATGGCTACACCTTC
TRBV2	TRBJ1-5	NA	NA	CASKRDNNQPQHF	TGTGCCAGCAAACGGGACAACAATCAGCCCCAGCATTTT
TRBV7-8	TRBJ2-7	NA	TRBD2	CASSLAGATYEQYF	TGTGCCAGCAGCCTAGCGGGGGCCACCTACGAGCAGTACTTC
TRBV12-3/TRBV12-4	TRBJ2-1	NA	NA	CASSQGHYNEQFF	TGTGCCAGCAGCCAGGGACACTACAATGAGCAGTTCTTC
TRBV28	TRBJ2-4	NA	TRBD2	CASSLPGGTINIQYF	TGTGCCAGCAGTCTCCCGGGAGGGACGATAAACATTCAGTACTTC
TRBV6-4	TRBJ2-6	NA	NA	CASSDGSSGANVLTF	TGTGCCAGCAGTGATGGCAGCTCTGGGGCCAACGTCCTGACTTTC
TRBV15	TRBJ1-2	once	TRBD1	CATSRGTGVGGYTF	TGTGCCACCAGCAGGGGGACAGGGGTGGGTGGCTACACCTTC
TRBV7-2	TRBJ2-7	NA	NA	CASSLQVIDEQYF	TGTGCCAGCAGCTTACAGGTGATCGACGAGCAGTACTTC
TRBV6-5	TRBJ2-3	NA	TRBD2	CASSFSGGAPDTQYF	TGTGCCAGCAGTTTTAGCGGGGGGGCTCCAGATACGCAGTATTTT
TRBV4-1	TRBJ2-3	NA	TRBD1	CASSHLPPGQGAPDTQYF	TGCGCCAGCAGCCACCTCCCTCCGGGACAGGGGGCCCCAGATACGCAGTATTTT
TRBV29-1	TRBJ1-1	NA	TRBD1	CSVKLGGSGTEAFF	TGCAGCGTGAAACTAGGGGGCTCGGGCACTGAAGCTTTCTTT
TRBV27	TRBJ2-1	NA	NA	CASSLYFRDTSYNEQFF	TGTGCCAGCAGTTTATACTTTCGGGACACCTCCTACAATGAGCAGTTCTTC
TRBV5-1	TRBJ1-2	NA	TRBD1	CASSLDRGQDGYTF	TGCGCCAGCAGCTTGGACAGGGGGCAGGATGGCTACACCTTC
TRBV5-1	TRBJ2-5	NA	TRBD2	CASSKGLAEAQETQYF	TGCGCCAGCAGCAAGGGACTAGCCGAAGCTCAAGAGACCCAGTACTTC
TRBV6-6	TRBJ2-5	NA	NA	CASSFRSETQYF	TGTGCCAGCAGTTTCCGGTCCGAGACCCAGTACTTC
TRBV7-9	TRBJ2-1	NA	NA	CASSLGGLANEQFF	TGTGCCAGCAGCTTAGGAGGCCTAGCCAATGAGCAGTTCTTC
TRBV5-6	TRBJ2-7	NA	NA	CASSLGAGISYEQYF	TGTGCCAGCAGCTTGGGAGCGGGCATATCCTACGAGCAGTACTTC
TRBV28	TRBJ2-3	NA	NA	CASSLTGRADTQYF	TGTGCCAGCAGTCTGACAGGACGGGCAGATACGCAGTATTTT
TRBV5-1	TRBJ2-4	once	TRBD2	CASSSRDYQNIQYF	TGCGCCAGCAGCAGCCGGGACTATCAAAACATTCAGTACTTC
TRBV5-1	TRBJ1-4	NA	NA	CASSSDRSNEKLFF	TGCGCCAGCAGCTCAGACAGGTCTAATGAAAAACTGTTTTTT
TRBV6-6	TRBJ1-1	NA	NA	CASSYLRQDTEAFF	TGTGCCAGCAGTTACTTGAGACAGGACACTGAAGCTTTCTTT
TRBV27	TRBJ1-5	NA	TRBD1	CASSPWTGNNQPQHF	TGTGCCAGCAGTCCCTGGACAGGCAACAATCAGCCCCAGCATTTT
TRBV4-3	TRBJ1-5	NA	NA	CASSQDWSDQPQHF	TGCGCCAGCAGCCAAGATTGGAGTGATCAGCCCCAGCATTTT